This T cell receptor (beta chain) came from a study of blood T cell repertoires in COVID-19. Study in general: Specimens from acute and convalescent COVID-19 originated in the United States, Italy and Spain. Sample material is recorded as cDNA or gDNA derived from T cells, B-cell-depleted T cells, or PBMCs.

Trimming cost V 1 base and J 7 bases, with 11 bases left between them. CDR1 and CDR2 from the germline V gene are LGHDT and YNNKEL (reference sequence). The CDR3 loop spans 15 amino acids. The method was immunoSEQ multiplex PCR; TCRdb's version includes in-frame clones alone and lacks a portion of them. The table shows about 160,000 clones, with about 80% occurring only once. Recovered Cohort 3 donors showed two negative PCRs, clearance, or symptom resolution. The sample was PBMCs or T cells enriched from blood (not recorded which). This rearrangement joins TRBV3-1 (or the pseudogene TRBV3-2) to TRBJ1-6; D might be TRBD1 (5 bases). The clonotype was recovered from a woman aged 60-75 years who had recovered from COVID-19. The CDR3 DNA follows: TGTGCCAGCAGCCAAGGTTGGTCAGGGAATTCACCCCTCCACTTT. It codes for CASSQGWSGNSPLHF.